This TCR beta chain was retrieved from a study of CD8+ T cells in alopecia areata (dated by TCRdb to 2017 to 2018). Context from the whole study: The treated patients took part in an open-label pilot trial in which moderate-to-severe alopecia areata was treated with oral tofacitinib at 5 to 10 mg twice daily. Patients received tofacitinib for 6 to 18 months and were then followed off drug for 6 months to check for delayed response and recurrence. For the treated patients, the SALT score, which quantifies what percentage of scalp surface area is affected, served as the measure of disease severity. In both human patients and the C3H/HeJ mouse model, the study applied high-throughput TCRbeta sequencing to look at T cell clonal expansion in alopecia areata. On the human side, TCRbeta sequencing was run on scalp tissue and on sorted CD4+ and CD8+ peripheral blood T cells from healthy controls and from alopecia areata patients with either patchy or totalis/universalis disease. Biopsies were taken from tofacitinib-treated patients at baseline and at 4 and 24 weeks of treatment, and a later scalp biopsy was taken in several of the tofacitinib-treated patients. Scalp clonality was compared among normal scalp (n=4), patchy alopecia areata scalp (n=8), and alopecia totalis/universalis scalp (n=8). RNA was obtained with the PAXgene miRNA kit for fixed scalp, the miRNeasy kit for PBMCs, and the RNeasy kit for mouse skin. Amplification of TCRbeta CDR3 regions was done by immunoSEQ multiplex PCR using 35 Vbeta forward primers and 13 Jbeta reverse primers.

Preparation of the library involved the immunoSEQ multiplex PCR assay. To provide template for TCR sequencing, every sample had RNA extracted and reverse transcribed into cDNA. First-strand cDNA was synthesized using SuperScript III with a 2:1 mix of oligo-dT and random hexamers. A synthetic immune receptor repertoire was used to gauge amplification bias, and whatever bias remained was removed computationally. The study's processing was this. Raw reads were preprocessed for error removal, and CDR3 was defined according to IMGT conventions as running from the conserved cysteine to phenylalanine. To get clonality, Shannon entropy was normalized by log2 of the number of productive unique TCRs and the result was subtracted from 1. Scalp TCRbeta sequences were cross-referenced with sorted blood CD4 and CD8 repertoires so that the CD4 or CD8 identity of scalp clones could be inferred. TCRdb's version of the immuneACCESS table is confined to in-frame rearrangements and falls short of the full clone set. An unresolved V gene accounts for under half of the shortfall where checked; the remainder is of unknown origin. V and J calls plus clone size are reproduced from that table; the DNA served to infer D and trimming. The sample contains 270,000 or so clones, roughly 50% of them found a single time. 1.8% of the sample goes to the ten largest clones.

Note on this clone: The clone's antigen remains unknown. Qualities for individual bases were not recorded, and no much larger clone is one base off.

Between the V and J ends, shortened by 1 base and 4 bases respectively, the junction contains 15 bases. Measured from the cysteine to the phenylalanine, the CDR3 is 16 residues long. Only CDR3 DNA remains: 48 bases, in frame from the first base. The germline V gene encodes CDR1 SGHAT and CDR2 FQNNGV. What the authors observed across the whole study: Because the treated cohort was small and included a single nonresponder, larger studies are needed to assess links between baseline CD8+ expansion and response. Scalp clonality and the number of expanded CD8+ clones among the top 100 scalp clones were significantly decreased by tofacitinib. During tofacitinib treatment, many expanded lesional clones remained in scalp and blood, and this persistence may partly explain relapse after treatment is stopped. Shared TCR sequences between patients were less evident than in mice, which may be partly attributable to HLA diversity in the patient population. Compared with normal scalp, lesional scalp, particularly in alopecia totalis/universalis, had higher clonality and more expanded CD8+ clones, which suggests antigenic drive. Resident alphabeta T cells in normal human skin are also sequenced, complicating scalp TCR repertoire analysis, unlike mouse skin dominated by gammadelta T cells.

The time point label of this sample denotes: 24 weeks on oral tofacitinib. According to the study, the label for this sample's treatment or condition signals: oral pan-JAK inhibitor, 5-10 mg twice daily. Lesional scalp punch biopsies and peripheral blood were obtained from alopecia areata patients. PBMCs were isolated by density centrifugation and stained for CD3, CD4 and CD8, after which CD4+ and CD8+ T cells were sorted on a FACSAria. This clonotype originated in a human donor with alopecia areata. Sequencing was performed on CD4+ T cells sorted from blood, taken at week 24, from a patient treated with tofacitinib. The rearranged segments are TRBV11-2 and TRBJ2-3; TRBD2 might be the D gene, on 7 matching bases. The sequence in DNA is TGTGCCAGCAGCTTAGTGGGGGGAGGGGGACCAGATACGCAGTATTTT. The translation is CASSLVGGGGPDTQYF.